This is a list of T cell receptor beta chains from one sample in a study of PD-L1 blockade in urothelial cancer. The protocol was immunoSEQ multiplex PCR, while the TCRdb copy is restricted to in-frame clones and leaves out a portion. Of about 130,000 clones listed, roughly 83% are singletons. This specimen consisted of PBMCs, obtained around atezolizumab (anti-PD-L1) treatment. These receptors all stem from a man in his fifties with urothelial cancer. Each CDR3 is given with its conserved first and last residue. The order of the fields is J gene, D gene, V gene, CDR3 protein, CDR3 DNA. The D gene is left open where the match is weak.

j_gene: TRBJ1-1; d_gene: TRBD1; v_gene: TRBV5-8; CDR3aa: CASSRGQGRTEAFF; CDR3nt: TGTGCCAGCAGCAGGGGACAGGGCAGGACTGAAGCTTTCTTT
j_gene: TRBJ2-2; d_gene: TRBD2; v_gene: TRBV19; CDR3aa: CATCNKWGGSDTGELFF; CDR3nt: TGTGCCACCTGCAATAAATGGGGCGGGAGTGACACCGGGGAGCTGTTTTTT
j_gene: TRBJ2-7; d_gene: TRBD1; v_gene: TRBV18; CDR3aa: CASSSTTGVGEQYF; CDR3nt: TGTGCCAGCTCATCGACTACAGGGGTGGGGGAGCAGTACTTC
j_gene: TRBJ2-7; d_gene: TRBD2; v_gene: TRBV5-6; CDR3aa: CASSRNSGWSYEQYF; CDR3nt: TGTGCCAGCAGCAGGAATAGCGGGTGGTCCTACGAGCAGTACTTC
j_gene: TRBJ2-7; d_gene: TRBD2; v_gene: TRBV7-9; CDR3aa: CASSLAGAFYEQYF; CDR3nt: TGTGCCAGCAGCCTAGCGGGAGCCTTCTACGAGCAGTACTTC
j_gene: TRBJ2-1; d_gene: NA; v_gene: TRBV5-1; CDR3aa: CASSLVSGSYNEQFF; CDR3nt: TGCGCCAGCAGCTTGGTTAGCGGCTCCTACAATGAGCAGTTCTTC
j_gene: TRBJ1-5; d_gene: NA; v_gene: TRBV19; CDR3aa: CASSMAGNQPQHF; CDR3nt: TGTGCCAGTAGTATGGCGGGCAATCAGCCCCAGCATTTT
j_gene: TRBJ2-7; d_gene: TRBD1; v_gene: TRBV6-5; CDR3aa: CAAARGQTYEQYF; CDR3nt: TGTGCAGCAGCCCGGGGACAGACCTACGAGCAGTACTTC
j_gene: TRBJ2-1; d_gene: TRBD2; v_gene: TRBV30; CDR3aa: CAWSPLAGGRGEQFF; CDR3nt: TGTGCCTGGAGCCCACTAGCGGGAGGGAGGGGGGAGCAGTTCTTC
j_gene: TRBJ1-3; d_gene: NA; v_gene: TRBV30; CDR3aa: CAWSVPSSWSSGNTIYF; CDR3nt: TGTGCCTGGAGTGTACCCTCCAGCTGGAGCTCTGGAAACACCATATATTTT
j_gene: TRBJ2-7; d_gene: TRBD2; v_gene: TRBV7-2; CDR3aa: CASTPTGGPSEQYF; CDR3nt: TGTGCCAGCACCCCCACGGGAGGGCCCTCGGAGCAGTACTTC
j_gene: TRBJ2-2; d_gene: TRBD2; v_gene: TRBV2; CDR3aa: CASLAASGSSGELFF; CDR3nt: TGTGCCAGCTTAGCGGCTAGCGGGAGCTCCGGGGAGCTGTTTTTT
j_gene: TRBJ2-5; d_gene: NA; v_gene: TRBV11-3; CDR3aa: CASSRLGQETQYF; CDR3nt: TGTGCCAGCAGCAGACTAGGACAAGAGACCCAGTACTTC
j_gene: TRBJ2-6; d_gene: NA; v_gene: TRBV6-1; CDR3aa: CASSAGSANVLTF; CDR3nt: TGTGCCAGCAGTGCAGGGTCCGCCAACGTCCTGACTTTC
j_gene: TRBJ1-2; d_gene: TRBD1; v_gene: TRBV7-9; CDR3aa: CASSTRVDRARTNYGYTF; CDR3nt: TGTGCCAGCAGCACAAGGGTCGACAGGGCGAGGACCAACTATGGCTACACCTTC
j_gene: TRBJ1-2; d_gene: NA; v_gene: TRBV5-1; CDR3aa: CASSTTDSYGYTF; CDR3nt: TGCGCCAGCAGCACCACGGACAGCTATGGCTACACCTTC
j_gene: TRBJ2-7; d_gene: TRBD2; v_gene: TRBV2; CDR3aa: CASREEIAGAIAEQYF; CDR3nt: TGTGCCAGCAGGGAGGAGATAGCGGGAGCCATAGCGGAGCAGTACTTC
j_gene: TRBJ1-2; d_gene: NA; v_gene: TRBV15; CDR3aa: CATSSGTTGGYGYTF; CDR3nt: TGTGCCACCAGCAGCGGGACAACCGGCGGCTATGGCTACACCTTC
j_gene: TRBJ2-7; d_gene: TRBD2; v_gene: TRBV7-9; CDR3aa: CASSDGLAGVYEQYF; CDR3nt: TGTGCCAGCAGCGATGGACTAGCGGGGGTCTACGAGCAGTACTTC
j_gene: TRBJ2-7; d_gene: TRBD2; v_gene: TRBV7-9; CDR3aa: CASSPGGLASYEQYF; CDR3nt: TGTGCCAGCAGCCCAGGGGGACTAGCTAGCTACGAGCAGTACTTC
j_gene: TRBJ2-3; d_gene: NA; v_gene: TRBV19; CDR3aa: CASSRGQRTDTQYF; CDR3nt: TGTGCCAGTAGTAGAGGGCAGCGCACAGATACGCAGTATTTT